This T cell receptor (beta chain) was captured by sequencing in a study of shared clonotypes between healthy human individuals. General study points: How much donors shared clonotypes was expected to be affected by sequencing depth.

Remarks on this clone: Its antigen is not identified.

It was at deep level that the assay was run. Sequencing used immunoSEQ multiplex PCR; TCRdb keeps in-frame clones, though not all of them. The sample has about 470,000 clones, around 79% seen once; the top ten hold under 15%. The ends were cut back, 8 bases at V and 1 base at J, with 11 bases in the middle. The CDR3 loop spans 13 amino acids. CDR1 is LGHNA and CDR2 is YNFKEQ in the germline V gene. This chain joins TRBV4-2 and TRBJ1-1; D perhaps matches TRBD1 (6 bases). Sample: PBMCs. The sequence was obtained from a woman in her thirties or forties in good health. Some clones in this sample may be carry-over from other donors' samples. The CDR3 bases are TGTGCCAGCGGGGGGCTTCCGAACACTGAAGCTTTCTTT. Translated: CASGGLPNTEAFF.